The 9 T cell receptor beta chains below all came from one sample that was sequenced in a study of HIV-infected patients and healthy controls. No cell fractionation was done, so the repertoire covers all unsorted peripheral blood T cells. cDNA was made from approximately 500 ng RNA using alpha and beta constant primers. Each of the alpha and beta chains got its own library through chain-specific third strand synthesis with indices. One entry per CDR3 protein, called by TCRdb with MiXCR from the 5' RACE reads. The data hold over 10,000 distinct CDR3 sequences, with 11% observed a single time. Sequenced input: blood. The source is an adult in good health.

At least ten counts were recorded for this clonotype. V usage is TRBV21-1 and J usage is TRBJ2-1; the tabulated D call, TRBD1, remains unverified against the DNA. TRBV21-1 is a pseudogene. The CDR3 length is 19 residues. The CDR3 nucleotides read TGTGCCAGCAGCAAAGACCCCCTTCTGGGGACTAGCTCCTACAATGAGCAGTTCTTC. Protein sequence: CASSKDPLLGTSSYNEQFF.

The rearrangement joins TRBV30 to TRBJ1-6; 7 nucleotides line up with TRBD1. The V segment lost 2 bases and the J segment 7 bases; nucleotides outside the gene matches: 2. The CDR3 covers 13 residues. Germline V gives CDR1 GTSNPN, CDR2 SVGIG (reference sequence). The CDR3: CAWSQQGNSPLHF. The CDR3 DNA reads as TGTGCCTGGAGTCAACAGGGGAATTCACCCCTCCACTTT.

This clonotype was observed many times. This chain joins TRBV20-1 and TRBJ2-5; D call uncertain. CDR3 length: 12 amino acids. V lost 5 bases and J lost 1, with 8 bases in between. Germline V gene data show CDR1 as DFQATT and CDR2 as SNEGSKA (reference sequence). The CDR3 nucleotides read TGCAGTGCTCTGACTCGCCAAGAGACCCAGTACTTC. Translation gives CSALTRQETQYF.

By sample fraction, this clonotype is medium-sized. The J gene is TRBJ2-3, the V gene TRBV12-3 or TRBV12-4; the D gene is possibly TRBD1 (5 bases). The CDR3 is made up of 12 amino acids. Trimming left V 3 bases short and J 10 bases short, with 11 bases between. CDR3 DNA: TGTGCCAGCAGTTTGTATTGGGGCTCGCAGTATTTT. It translates to CASSLYWGSQYF.

This clonotype was picked up many times. This sequence joins TRBV3-1 and TRBJ2-7, with D tentatively TRBD1 or TRBD2 (5 bases each). CDR3 length: 15 residues. Germline CDR1 is LGHDT and CDR2 is YNNKEL (reference sequence). V was pared by 3 bases and J by 6 bases, with 18 bases between. CDR3 nucleotides: TGTGCCAGCAGCCATCCGGGACCGAAGTCTGGCGAGCAGTACTTC. Protein product: CASSHPGPKSGEQYF.

The chain carries TRBV10-3 and TRBJ2-3, with 10 positions matching TRBD1. V gave up 11 bases and J gave up 3 bases; unmatched junction bases: 8. CDR3 size: 14 residues. Germline V gives CDR1 ENHRY, CDR2 SYGVKD. The CDR3 bases are TGTGCCTCCGCCGGGGGACAGGGGACAGATACGCAGTATTTT. Residues: CASAGGQGTDTQYF.

Remarks on this clonotype: This may stem from a read error, because a much larger clone lies one nucleotide away. J is TRBJ1-1 and V is TRBV3-1; the D is unclear. In germline, CDR1 is LGHDT, CDR2 YNNKEL (reference sequence). This CDR3 is built from 12 residues. The CDR3 region is CASRQEPSEAFF. The CDR3 DNA reads TGTGCCAGCAGGCAAGAGCCTTCCGAAGCTTTCTTT.

This clonotype appeared many times. The V gene is TRBV3-1, the J gene TRBJ2-6; TRBD1 or TRBD2 may be the D gene (5 bases each). Germline V gene sequence: CDR1 LGHDT, CDR2 YNNKEL (reference sequence). V was shortened by 0 bases and J by 6 bases, with 9 bases between the two germline ends. The CDR3 spans 15 residues. The CDR3 sequence is CASSQDYGTANVLTF. In nucleotides, the CDR3 is TGTGCCAGCAGCCAAGACTACGGGACGGCCAACGTCCTGACTTTC.

The V and J genes are TRBV20-1 and TRBJ2-1, with a weak D call TRBD2 (6 bases). Per the germline V gene, CDR1 is DFQATT and CDR2 is SNEGSKA (reference sequence). V was clipped by 1 base and J by 2 bases, with 18 bases between them. The CDR3 is made up of 17 amino acids. CDR3 DNA: TGCAGTGCTAGAGGGTCGGGAGACCCCTGGGCCTACAATGAGCAGTTCTTC. Amino acids: CSARGSGDPWAYNEQFF.